The clone carrying this T cell receptor (beta chain) showed up just a few times. Its specificity is not known. Both TRBC1 and TRBC2 were covered by a beta constant-region primer of two equimolar oligonucleotides. The cDNA 3' end received a ligated single-stranded oligonucleotide carrying the SP2 primer and a 12-nucleotide UMI. TCRdb redid the calling of the UMI-ligation and nested PCR reads with MiXCR, one entry per CDR3 protein. The table shows tens of thousands of distinct CDR3 sequences, with more than 6.5% occurring only once. The sample comes from a study of naive and memory T cell subsets. The study, taken as a whole, reports: Naive and memory subsets had different power law exponents for TCR abundance. Diversity fell and Gini index rose from naive through CM, EM, EMRA. No ground truth validated the naive and memory repertoire findings.

The receptor was isolated from a human donor in good health. Sequenced sample: central memory CD4+ T cells from blood.

The CDR3 reads CASSDLVEGNEQFF. Here the CDR3 DNA reads TGTGCCAGCAGTGATTTAGTAGAGGGCAATGAGCAGTTCTTC. The chain links TRBV2 to TRBJ2-1, with D maybe TRBD2 (5 bases). Germline values: CDR1 SNHLY, CDR2 FYNNEI. CDR3 size: 14 residues. V was cut by 3 bases and J by 6 bases, with 12 bases left in between.